The next 32 T cell receptor beta chains were all read from a single sample in a study of T-cell reconstitution after alpha-beta-depleted transplantation in children. Preparation of the TCRbeta library used unique molecular identifiers. From the PCR reads, TCRdb called clonotypes with MiXCR, one entry per CDR3 protein. This sample yields about 91,000 distinct CDR3 sequences, of which 7% to 10% are seen a single time; more than 6.5% belongs to the top ten. Material: PBMCs from the stem cell graft donor, obtained from the stem cell graft. These receptors were collected from a human donor who donated a stem cell graft to a child with congenital amegakaryocytic thrombocytopenia.

In its sample, this clonotype was seen many times. The rearrangement joins TRBV12-3 or TRBV12-4 to TRBJ1-1; weak D call: TRBD1 (5 bases). This CDR3 spans 15 amino acids. V was cut by 3 bases and J by 0 bases, with 11 bases left in between. CDR3 amino acids: CASSFGDGLNTEAFF. CDR3 DNA: TGTGCCAGCAGTTTTGGGGACGGGCTGAACACTGAAGCTTTCTTT.

This clonotype was picked up many times. The chain joins TRBV12-3 or TRBV12-4 to TRBJ2-3; D may be TRBD2 (5 bases). The CDR3 is 13 residues long. V lost 6 bases to trimming and J lost 6 bases, with 13 bases between them. CDR3 DNA: TGTGCCAGCAGCCCAGTTCGGAGGGATACGCAGTATTTT. It is translated as CASSPVRRDTQYF.

The sample holds many counts of this clonotype. The gene calls are TRBV20-1 and TRBJ1-6; D gene ambiguous. The CDR3 consists of 12 residues. V dropped 0 bases and J dropped 13 bases, with 10 bases sitting between them. Germline values: CDR1 DFQATT, CDR2 SNEGSKA (reference sequence). The CDR3 DNA is TGCAGTGCTAGAGAAAGGCTCCCGCCCCTCCACTTT. Translation: CSARERLPPLHF.

This clonotype was detected ten times or more. The genes are TRBV5-8 and TRBJ2-3; TRBD1 aligns across 8 bases. CDR3 length: 15 residues. The V gene end was trimmed by 7 bases and the J gene end by 6 bases; junction bases not matched to a gene: 13. CDR1 is SGHTS, CDR2 YDEGEE, per germline. Written as DNA, the CDR3 is TGTGCCAGCGGCTCATGGGACAGGCTTGGGGATACGCAGTATTTT. It codes for CASGSWDRLGDTQYF.

This clonotype was observed many times. J is TRBJ2-5 and V is TRBV5-6, with D perhaps assigned TRBD1 or TRBD2 (5 bases each). This CDR3 spans 14 amino acids. CDR1 and CDR2 (germline): SGHDT, YYEEEE. V gave up 2 bases and J gave up 1 base, with 9 bases separating them. The CDR3, as DNA: TGTGCCAGCAGCTTACCGGGGACCCAAGAGACCCAGTACTTC. Protein sequence: CASSLPGTQETQYF.

This clonotype has a count of ten or more. The chain combines TRBV11-1 with TRBJ2-1; 10 bases line up with TRBD1. Germline-derived CDR1 and CDR2 are SGHAT and FQDESV (reference sequence). Losses at the gene ends were 5 bases for V and 2 bases for J; bases not matched to a gene: 15. CDR3 length: 19 amino acids. The CDR3 DNA sequence: TGTGCCAGCAGCCTACCGGGACAGGGGCGCAGCCACACCTACAATGAGCAGTTCTTC. As protein: CASSLPGQGRSHTYNEQFF.

This clonotype has at least ten counts. The chain carries TRBV6-1 and TRBJ1-1; D is unresolved. Germline lookup yields CDR1 MNHNS and CDR2 SASEGT. The CDR3 runs 15 residues. V gave up 3 bases and J gave up 0 bases, with 11 bases separating them. DNA of the CDR3: TGTGCCAGCAGTGACTACGGAACCATGAACACTGAAGCTTTCTTT. The encoded protein is CASSDYGTMNTEAFF.

Concerning this clonotype: A single base separates this from a much larger clone, so it may be a read error. The V and J genes are TRBV10-3 and TRBJ1-1; D ambiguous. In germline, CDR1 is ENHRY, CDR2 SYGVKD. The CDR3 has 13 residues. CDR3: CPMSYEGGTEAFF. CDR3 bases: TGTCCCATGTCTTATGAGGGAGGGACTGAAGCTTTCTTT.

This clonotype was counted at least ten times. The gene calls are TRBV10-3 and TRBJ1-1, with D perhaps TRBD1 (6 bases). The germline V gene encodes CDR1 ENHRY and CDR2 SYGVKD. The V and J ends lost 7 bases and 5 bases respectively, with 11 bases between them. The CDR3 spans 12 residues. The CDR3 is CAIKGGSTEAFF. For the CDR3, the DNA is TGTGCCATCAAAGGGGGTTCTACTGAAGCTTTCTTT.

This clonotype was seen repeatedly, ten times or more. The chain joins TRBV12-3 or TRBV12-4 to TRBJ2-2; no firm D call. The CDR3 covers 14 residues. The germline V and J ends were trimmed by 6 bases and 3 bases, with 11 bases remaining between them. The CDR3 DNA is TGTGCCAGCAGGTCCGGAGACTACACCGGGGAGCTGTTTTTT. This gives the protein CASRSGDYTGELFF.

At least ten counts were recorded for this clonotype. J is TRBJ2-7 and V is TRBV20-1; TRBD2 agrees at 9 bases. The V and J ends lost 3 bases and 1 base, in that order; junction bases with no gene match: 4. Per the germline V gene, CDR1 is DFQATT and CDR2 is SNEGSKA (reference sequence). This CDR3 has 14 amino acids. CDR3 sequence reads: CSASLAGESYEQYF. CDR3 coding DNA: TGCAGTGCTAGTTTAGCGGGAGAATCCTACGAGCAGTACTTC.

This clonotype was recorded many times. The CDR3 protein is CSASGAEQFF. The CDR3 DNA is TGCAGTGCTAGTGGCGCTGAGCAGTTCTTC. The chain employs TRBV20-1 and TRBJ2-1; D gene ambiguous. This CDR3 is 10 amino acids long. Per germline, CDR1 DFQATT and CDR2 SNEGSKA (reference sequence). Trimming cost V 3 bases and J 9 bases, with 6 bases left between them.

In its sample, this clonotype was seen many times. The chain couples TRBV29-1 to TRBJ2-2; tentative D call: TRBD2 (5 bases). The CDR3 runs to 15 residues. V lost 4 bases to trimming and J lost 1 base, with 13 bases between them. CDR1 and CDR2 from the germline V gene are SQVTM and ANQGSEA. The DNA of the CDR3 is TGCAGCGTTGGGGTAGCGTCAATGAACACCGGGGAGCTGTTTTTT. Translating gives CSVGVASMNTGELFF.

This clonotype showed up many times. The gene calls are TRBV7-6 and TRBJ2-7; D might be TRBD2 (5 bases). The CDR3 length is 15 residues. Germline values: CDR1 SGHVS, CDR2 FNYEAQ. The V end was cut by 4 bases, the J end by 3 bases, with 16 bases between. The CDR3 DNA reads as TGTGCCAGCAGCTCAGATACGGGATTCCACTACGAGCAGTACTTC. Its translation: CASSSDTGFHYEQYF.

This clonotype was observed at least ten times. J is TRBJ1-1 and V is TRBV20-1; no definite D call. The CDR3 length is 14 residues. Germline CDR1 reads DFQATT; CDR2 reads SNEGSKA (reference sequence). Trimming took off 6 bases at V and 1 base at J, with 15 bases between the two ends. CDR3 sequence: CSAPGLGGNTEAFF. The DNA for the CDR3 is TGCAGTGCCCCGGGTCTGGGAGGGAACACTGAAGCTTTCTTT.

This clonotype was picked up many times. V usage is TRBV7-9 and J usage is TRBJ2-5, with D tentatively TRBD2 (5 bases). The CDR3 length is 14 residues. CDR1 and CDR2 from the germline V gene are SEHNR and FQNEAQ (reference sequence). With 6 bases removed from V and 5 bases from J, the gap between germline ends came to 16 bases. Written as DNA, the CDR3 is TGTGCCAGCAGTCGGGGTGATTCCGGGGAGACCCAGTACTTC. This codes for CASSRGDSGETQYF.

The gene calls are TRBV4-1 and TRBJ2-1, with D possibly being TRBD2 (6 bases). The germline V and J ends were trimmed by 0 bases and 0 bases, with 12 bases remaining between them. CDR1 is MGHRA, CDR2 YSYEKL, per germline. CDR3 length: 17 residues. The CDR3, as DNA: TGCGCCAGCAGCCAAGATGAGGCGGGGAGCTCCTACAATGAGCAGTTCTTC. Residues: CASSQDEAGSSYNEQFF.

This clonotype was seen repeatedly, ten times or more. CDR3 sequence: CASSLYRQLNTEAFF. The CDR3 nucleotides are TGTGCCAGCAGCTTATACCGACAGTTAAACACTGAAGCTTTCTTT. The chain uses TRBV7-2 and TRBJ1-1, with a tentative D call TRBD1 (5 bases). The V end lost 2 bases, the J end lost 2 bases, and 12 bases lay between the germline ends. The CDR3 sequence is 15 residues long. The germline CDR1 and CDR2 sequences are SGHTA and FQGNSA. Combining the CDR3 with reference TRBV7-2 and TRBJ1-1 gives the whole variable domain GAGVSQSPSNKVTEKGKDVELRCDPISGHTALYWYRQSLGQGLEFLIYFQGNSAPDKSGLPSDRFSAERTGGSVSTLTIQRTQQEDSAVYLCASSLYRQLNTEAFFGQGTRLTVV.

This clonotype was seen a handful of times. The rearrangement uses TRBV28 and TRBJ1-2, with TRBD1 matching over 9 bases. V lost 5 bases, J lost 4 bases, and 8 bases stayed unmatched. Germline V gene data show CDR1 as MDHEN and CDR2 as SYDVKM. The CDR3 loop spans 15 amino acids. CDR3 residues: CASSLGTGMTYGYTF. Written as DNA, the CDR3 is TGTGCCAGCAGTCTCGGGACAGGGATGACCTATGGCTACACCTTC.

This clonotype has a count of ten or more. The chain joins TRBV2 to TRBJ2-4; TRBD1 aligns across 7 bases. The germline V gene has CDR1 SNHLY and CDR2 FYNNEI. V lost 7 bases to trimming and J lost 3 bases; unmatched junction nucleotides: 6. This CDR3 spans 14 amino acids. The CDR3 DNA reads TGTGCCAGCAAAGGGACAGCCCTCAAAAACATTCAGTACTTC. This sequence encodes CASKGTALKNIQYF.

This clonotype was observed many times. The CDR3 bases are TGTGCCAGCAGAATCACGCCTAGCGGGAGTTGGGATGAGCAGTTCTTC. It yields the protein CASRITPSGSWDEQFF. V and J are TRBV27 and TRBJ2-1, with TRBD2 identical over 10 bases. Trimming cost V 6 bases and J 8 bases; bases outside gene matches: 13. Germline-derived CDR1 and CDR2 are MNHEY and SMNVEV (reference sequence). The CDR3 contains 16 residues.

Many counts were recorded for this clonotype. The chain recombines TRBV12-3 or TRBV12-4 with TRBJ2-1; 8 bases align to TRBD2. Trimming removed 6 bases from V and 4 bases from J; junction bases left unmatched: 11. The CDR3 covers 16 residues. CDR3 DNA sequence: TGTGCCAGCAGCCCTGATACAGCGGGGGTGTACAATGAGCAGTTCTTC. Translation gives CASSPDTAGVYNEQFF.

This clonotype has only a few counts. The V call is TRBV10-1, the J call TRBJ2-6; the D is unclear. The V end was cut by 8 bases, the J end by 4 bases, with 24 bases between. The CDR3 sequence is 18 residues long. Germline CDR1 is WNHNN and CDR2 is SYGVQD (reference sequence). The CDR3 here is CASLSPGSSSSGANVLTF. The CDR3 nucleotides read TGCGCCAGCCTATCTCCAGGTTCGTCCTCCTCGGGGGCCAACGTCCTGACTTTC.

V usage is TRBV4-2 and J usage is TRBJ1-5, with D possibly being TRBD1 (6 bases). V lost 3 bases and J 3 bases, leaving 12 bases between the germline ends. This CDR3 is 15 amino acids long. Germline V gene sequence: CDR1 LGHNA, CDR2 YNFKEQ. CDR3: CASSQAGQNNQPQHF. In nucleotides, the CDR3 is TGTGCCAGCAGCCAGGCTGGACAGAACAATCAGCCCCAGCATTTT.

This clonotype was picked up many times. The chain combines TRBV7-2 with TRBJ1-3; D gene ambiguous. The CDR3 extends over 15 amino acids. The germline CDR1 and CDR2 sequences are SGHTA and FQGNSA. With 1 base removed from V and 0 bases from J, the gap between germline ends came to 7 bases. Here the CDR3 DNA reads TGTGCCAGCAGCTTAGTTGACGGCTCTGGAAACACCATATATTTT. As protein: CASSLVDGSGNTIYF.

This clonotype has a count of ten or more. J is TRBJ2-1 and V is TRBV29-1; 13 bases fit TRBD2. The junction had 7 bases not matched to a gene; V was cut back by 7 bases and J by 7 bases. Per germline, CDR1 SQVTM and CDR2 ANQGSEA. The CDR3 extends over 14 amino acids. The CDR3 region has the DNA TGCAGCGCCGATGGGACTAGCGGGACGAATGAGCAGTTCTTC. It is translated as CSADGTSGTNEQFF.

This clonotype has a count of ten or more. The rearrangement joins TRBV15 to TRBJ2-7; 8 nucleotides agree with TRBD1. This CDR3 comprises 17 residues. The V gene's germline CDR1 is LNHNV and CDR2 YYDKDF (reference sequence). Germline trimming cut 3 bases from V and 4 bases from J; bases unmatched to any gene: 14. The CDR3 here is CATSRLRQGSIKYEQYF. In DNA, the CDR3 is TGTGCCACCAGCAGGCTTAGACAGGGGAGTATAAAGTACGAGCAGTACTTC.

J is TRBJ2-7 and V is TRBV2; D is unclear. V was trimmed by 2 bases and J by 3 bases, leaving 2 bases between them. CDR1 SNHLY and CDR2 FYNNEI come from the germline V gene. The CDR3 totals 11 residues. In DNA form, the CDR3 reads TGTGCCAGCAGTGAATACTACGAGCAGTACTTC. Amino acid sequence: CASSEYYEQYF.

This clonotype came up many times. The chain recombines TRBV20-1 with TRBJ2-1, with 7 nucleotides matching TRBD2. The germline CDR1 and CDR2 sequences are DFQATT and SNEGSKA (reference sequence). The CDR3 is 15 amino acids. After removal of 3 bases from V and 7 bases from J, the junction contained 12 bases not matched to a gene. DNA of the CDR3: TGCAGTGCTAGCCTCTCCAGCGGGATTCCAAATGAGCAGTTCTTC. Its translation: CSASLSSGIPNEQFF.

This clonotype showed up many times. This sequence joins TRBV6-5 and TRBJ2-5; TRBD2 matches at 14 bases. CDR3 size: 17 residues. Per the germline V gene, CDR1 is MNHEY and CDR2 is SVGAGI. V was pared by 4 bases and J by 5 bases, with 9 bases of the junction left unmatched. Written as DNA, the CDR3 is TGTGCCAGCAGTTCCTCTAGACTAGCGGGGGGGCAGGAGACCCAGTACTTC. As protein: CASSSSRLAGGQETQYF.

In this sample, this clonotype turned up many times. This chain connects TRBV5-1 to TRBJ2-2; TRBD2 matches at 10 bases. Germline V gives CDR1 SGHRS, CDR2 YFSETQ. This CDR3 has 16 residues. Trimming at V came to 0 bases and at J to 1 base, leaving 0 bases not matched to a gene. CDR3 protein: CASSLGTSGNTGELFF. Here the CDR3 DNA reads TGCGCCAGCAGCTTGGGGACTAGCGGGAACACCGGGGAGCTGTTTTTT.

Many counts were recorded for this clonotype. This chain connects TRBV6-5 to TRBJ2-1, with TRBD1 matching 7 bases. This CDR3 region has 16 residues. Germline CDR1 and CDR2: MNHEY and SVGAGI. J was trimmed by 2 bases and V by 6 bases; bases with no gene match: 10. The CDR3 reads CASRHRTGRAYNEQFF. In DNA form, the CDR3 reads TGTGCCAGCAGGCACAGGACAGGTAGGGCCTACAATGAGCAGTTCTTC.